A few counts support the clone carrying this TCR beta chain. Its antigen remains unidentified. This sample was included in a study of cytomegalovirus exposure and HLA in healthy donors. Study-wide background: The same platform was used for the 120 or so validation repertoires as for the 666 first-cohort repertoires, as reported in a later analysis. Study-level findings and limits: It was confirmed in vitro that a few of the CMV-associated chains were specific for CMV antigens. Within the roughly 120 validation repertoires, first-cohort TCR clusters tended to co-occur, according to a later analysis. The study flagged approximately 180 TCR beta chains as cytomegalovirus-associated.

Clones were read by immunoSEQ multiplex PCR, and TCRdb kept only the in-frame ones, dropping some. The data show some 70,000 clones, around four fifths seen once. Specimen: PBMCs. The receptor's source is a man aged 30 to 39 in good health and CMV-seronegative.

This chain's CDR3 is CASSPQGSSLEQFF. CDR3 in DNA: TGTGCCAGCAGCCCACAAGGTAGCAGCTTAGAGCAGTTCTTC. The chain is built from TRBV7-9 and TRBJ2-1; D is unclear. V was clipped by 5 bases and J by 10 bases, with 18 bases between them. The CDR3 sequence is 14 residues long. Germline V gives CDR1 SEHNR, CDR2 FQNEAQ (reference sequence).